The 22 T cell receptor beta chains below come from one sample, sequenced in a study of cytomegalovirus exposure and HLA in healthy donors. The PCR contained 60 Vbeta and 13 Jbeta primers. Repertoires were generated with immunoSEQ multiplex PCR, while TCRdb's copy carries only in-frame clones and drops some. The sample holds 65,000 to 90,000 clones, around 70% seen once. The material sequenced was PBMCs. These TCRs come from a woman in her thirties or forties in good health and CMV-seropositive.

This chain uses TRBV5-6 with TRBJ2-7; 8 bases match TRBD2. Trimming cost V 0 bases and J 5 bases; bases outside gene matches: 10. This CDR3 is 16 amino acids long. Germline lookup yields CDR1 SGHDT and CDR2 YYEEEE. The CDR3 nucleotides are TGTGCCAGCAGCTTGGTTTCATGGCGGGGGGTGAACGAGCAGTACTTC. Its protein is CASSLVSWRGVNEQYF. The full variable domain, rest sourced from reference TRBV5-6 and TRBJ2-7, is DAGVTQSPTHLIKTRGQQVTLRCSPKSGHDTVSWYQQALGQGPQFIFQYYEEEERQRGNFPDRFSGHQFPNYSSELNVNALLLGDSALYLCASSLVSWRGVNEQYFGPGTRLTVT.

The V and J genes are TRBV11-2 and TRBJ2-7; 10 positions agree with TRBD1. This CDR3 is built from 18 residues. V trimming: 5 bases; J trimming: 2 bases; junction bases outside the gene matches: 15. In germline, CDR1 is SGHAT, CDR2 FQNNGV. CDR3 residues: CASSPSNRDRGSPYEQYF. CDR3 nucleotide sequence: TGTGCCAGCAGCCCCTCCAACCGGGACAGGGGCAGCCCCTACGAGCAGTACTTC. Looking up the rest from reference TRBV11-2 and TRBJ2-7 gives the full variable domain: EAGVAQSPRYKIIEKRQSVAFWCNPISGHATLYWYQQILGQGPKLLIQFQNNGVVDDSQLPKDRFSAERLKGVDSTLKIQPAKLEDSAVYLCASSPSNRDRGSPYEQYFGPGTRLTVT.

This chain connects TRBV28 to TRBJ2-7; TRBD2 matches 12 bases. The length of the CDR3 is 15 residues. From germline, CDR1 is MDHEN and CDR2 SYDVKM. Germline trimming cut 6 bases from V and 1 base from J; bases unmatched to any gene: 4. This CDR3 reads CASSLGLAGSYEQYF. The DNA of the CDR3 is TGTGCCAGCAGCTTAGGACTAGCGGGATCCTACGAGCAGTACTTC.

This clone was detected ten times or more. The V and J genes are TRBV4-3 and TRBJ2-1; 12 bases are a match to TRBD2. Germline CDR1 reads LGHNA; CDR2 reads YSLEER. J lost 4 bases, V lost 0 bases, and 1 base had no gene match. The CDR3 runs 16 residues. CDR3 in DNA: TGCGCCAGCAGCCAAGACCTAGCGGGAGGGTACAATGAGCAGTTCTTC. It translates to CASSQDLAGGYNEQFF.

The chain joins TRBV7-7 to TRBJ2-5, with 8 bases lining up with TRBD2. CDR3 length: 15 residues. Losses at the gene ends were 4 bases for V and 5 bases for J; bases not matched to a gene: 9. Germline assignment: CDR1 SSHAT and CDR2 FNYEAQ (reference sequence). The CDR3 DNA is TGTGCCAGCAGCTCCTCAGGACTAGCCGCGGAGACCCAGTACTTC. Its protein is CASSSSGLAAETQYF.

CDR3 nucleotide sequence: TGTGCCAGCACCGGCGGGAACACCGGGGAGCTGTTTTTT. Translating it yields CASTGGNTGELFF. The rearrangement uses TRBV6-1 and TRBJ2-2, with D unclear. V lost 7 bases, J lost 1 base, and 7 bases lay in between. Germline lookup yields CDR1 MNHNS and CDR2 SASEGT. The CDR3 loop spans 13 amino acids.

This clone was recorded once. The V and J genes are TRBV5-4 and TRBJ2-3; TRBD2 aligns across 12 bases. Germline CDR1 reads SGHNT; CDR2 reads YYREEE (reference sequence). After removal of 2 bases from V and 7 bases from J, the junction contained 8 bases not matched to a gene. The CDR3 has 16 amino acids. CDR3 nucleotide sequence: TGTGCCAGCAGCTTCCGGACTAGCGGGGCTCGGAATACGCAGTATTTT. This encodes CASSFRTSGARNTQYF.

This chain uses TRBV29-1 with TRBJ2-1, with 9 bases aligning to TRBD2. From germline, CDR1 is SQVTM and CDR2 ANQGSEA. The V and J ends lost 7 bases and 6 bases, in that order; junction bases with no gene match: 16. The CDR3 consists of 16 residues. The CDR3, as DNA: TGCAGCGCCGAGGTCGTAGCGGGAGAATATCTCAATGAGCAGTTCTTC. This encodes CSAEVVAGEYLNEQFF.

The rearrangement joins TRBV7-9 to TRBJ2-5; a possible D gene is TRBD1 (6 bases). The germline V and J ends were trimmed by 5 bases and 3 bases, with 7 bases remaining between them. CDR3 length: 12 amino acids. The germline gives CDR1 SEHNR, CDR2 FQNEAQ (reference sequence). The CDR3 DNA sequence: TGTGCCAGCAGCCCAGGGGAAGAGACCCAGTACTTC. Translation gives CASSPGEETQYF. Full variable domain (rest looked up from reference TRBV7-9 and TRBJ2-5): DTGVSQNPRHKITKRGQNVTFRCDPISEHNRLYWYRQTLGQGPEFLTYFQNEAQLEKSRLLSDRFSAERPKGSFSTLEIQRTEQGDSAMYLCASSPGEETQYFGPGTRLLVL.

CDR3 in DNA: TGTGCCAGCAGCTTCGGGACTAGCGGGAGGGAGACCCAGTACTTC. This translates into CASSFGTSGRETQYF. The chain joins TRBV7-6 to TRBJ2-5, with 15 positions matching TRBD2. The ends lost 3 bases at V and 5 bases at J; junction bases unmatched: 1. The germline gives CDR1 SGHVS, CDR2 FNYEAQ. The CDR3 has 15 amino acids.

The chain has TRBV29-1 and TRBJ2-3, with D perhaps matching TRBD2 (5 bases). Germline V gene lookup returns CDR1 SQVTM and CDR2 ANQGSEA. V was pared by 3 bases and J by 1 base, with 8 bases between. The CDR3 consists of 13 residues. The CDR3 nucleotides read TGCAGCGTTGACGGGGTAGGCACAGATACGCAGTATTTT. Its protein is CSVDGVGTDTQYF.

This rearrangement joins TRBV7-6 to TRBJ2-2; D may be TRBD1 (6 bases). The ends were cut back, 4 bases at V and 4 bases at J, with 16 bases in the middle. CDR1 is SGHVS and CDR2 is FNYEAQ in the germline V gene. The CDR3 is made up of 16 amino acids. The CDR3 is CASSYRQGLGTGELFF. Here the CDR3 DNA reads TGTGCCAGCAGCTACAGGCAGGGGTTAGGCACCGGGGAGCTGTTTTTT.

V usage is TRBV4-2 and J usage is TRBJ1-5; the D is unclear. Germline V gene sequence: CDR1 LGHNA, CDR2 YNFKEQ. The V gene lost 2 bases and the J gene lost 5 bases, with 7 bases spanning the gap. The CDR3 loop spans 13 amino acids. CDR3 nucleotide sequence: TGTGCCAGCAGCCAAAGCTTAGATCAGCCCCAGCATTTT. Translating gives CASSQSLDQPQHF.

This clone was found once. This rearrangement joins TRBV19 to TRBJ1-5; D perhaps matches TRBD1 (5 bases). Germline CDR1 LNHDA, CDR2 SQIVND (reference sequence). V was clipped by 6 bases and J by 5 bases, with 14 bases between them. The CDR3 extends over 14 amino acids. CDR3 loop: CASSENRLYQPQHF. The CDR3 region has the DNA TGTGCCAGTAGCGAGAACAGGCTCTATCAGCCCCAGCATTTT. Full variable domain (rest looked up from reference TRBV19 and TRBJ1-5): DGGITQSPKYLFRKEGQNVTLSCEQNLNHDAMYWYRQDPGQGLRLIYYSQIVNDFQKGDIAEGYSVSREKKESFPLTVTSAQKNPTAFYLCASSENRLYQPQHFGDGTRLSIL.

The V and J genes are TRBV4-1 and TRBJ2-1; TRBD2 aligns across 8 bases. The germline gives CDR1 MGHRA, CDR2 YSYEKL. V trimming: 0 bases; J trimming: 10 bases; junction bases outside the gene matches: 8. The CDR3 has 15 amino acids. CDR3 in DNA: TGCGCCAGCAGCCAAGAGGGAAGCGGGAGAGCGGAGCAGTTCTTC. Its protein is CASSQEGSGRAEQFF.

Here the CDR3 reads CASSQVVGDYGYTF. The CDR3 DNA is TGCGCCAGCAGCCAAGTGGTAGGGGACTATGGCTACACCTTC. The chain recombines TRBV4-1 with TRBJ1-2, with a weak D call TRBD1 (5 bases). V was clipped by 1 base and J by 3 bases, with 9 bases between them. The germline V gene has CDR1 MGHRA and CDR2 YSYEKL. The CDR3 runs to 14 residues.

This chain joins TRBV5-1 and TRBJ1-1; D is unresolved. V gave up 2 bases and J gave up 4 bases, with 6 bases separating them. Germline V gives CDR1 SGHRS, CDR2 YFSETQ. The CDR3 extends over 12 amino acids. The CDR3 DNA reads as TGCGCCAGCAGCTTAGGGAGCACTGAAGCTTTCTTT. This translates into CASSLGSTEAFF.

This clone was seen only once. The rearrangement links TRBV6-5 to TRBJ2-5, with D possibly TRBD2 on 6 matching bases. CDR3 size: 13 residues. Trimming pared 7 bases from V and 3 bases from J, leaving 12 bases between. The germline V gene has CDR1 MNHEY and CDR2 SVGAGI. The CDR3 region has the DNA TGTGCCAGCACCCCGCCGGGGGAAGAGACCCAGTACTTC. Amino acid sequence: CASTPPGEETQYF.

This chain links TRBV10-3 with TRBJ2-7; the match to TRBD1 covers 7 bases. CDR3 length: 13 amino acids. The J segment lost 1 base and the V segment lost 6 bases, leaving 3 bases of the junction unmatched. CDR1 ENHRY and CDR2 SYGVKD come from the germline V gene. CDR3 DNA: TGTGCCATCAGCGGGACAGAGTCCTACGAGCAGTACTTC. Its translation: CAISGTESYEQYF.

The chain links TRBV30 to TRBJ1-1, with 7 bases fitting TRBD1. The germline V gene encodes CDR1 GTSNPN and CDR2 SVGIG (reference sequence). Trimming removed 5 bases from V and 0 bases from J; junction bases left unmatched: 3. The CDR3 contains 13 residues. The CDR3 sequence is CAWDREMNTEAFF. As DNA, the CDR3 is TGTGCCTGGGACAGGGAAATGAACACTGAAGCTTTCTTT. Supplemented by reference TRBV30 and TRBJ1-1, the full variable domain reads SQTIHQWPATLVQPVGSPLSLECTVEGTSNPNLYWYRQAAGRGLQLLFYSVGIGQISSEVPQNLSASRPQDRQFILSSKKLLLSDSGFYLCAWDREMNTEAFFGQGTRLTVV.

The chain is built from TRBV25-1 and TRBJ1-2, with 8 bases matching TRBD1. The CDR3 contains 15 residues. The V segment lost 2 bases and the J segment 8 bases; nucleotides outside the gene matches: 10. Germline CDR1 MGHDK, CDR2 SYGVNS. CDR3 protein: CASSEQGAEIRGYTF. The DNA of the CDR3 is TGTGCCAGCAGTGAACAGGGGGCGGAAATTAGGGGCTACACCTTC.

The chain has TRBV10-3 and TRBJ1-1, with D tentatively TRBD1 (6 bases). The V gene lost 3 bases and the J gene lost 5 bases, with 16 bases spanning the gap. Germline CDR1 and CDR2: ENHRY and SYGVKD. The CDR3 is 15 amino acids. The CDR3 DNA follows: TGTGCCATCAGTGAAAACAGGGTAAGGGTGACTGAAGCTTTCTTT. This gives the protein CAISENRVRVTEAFF.